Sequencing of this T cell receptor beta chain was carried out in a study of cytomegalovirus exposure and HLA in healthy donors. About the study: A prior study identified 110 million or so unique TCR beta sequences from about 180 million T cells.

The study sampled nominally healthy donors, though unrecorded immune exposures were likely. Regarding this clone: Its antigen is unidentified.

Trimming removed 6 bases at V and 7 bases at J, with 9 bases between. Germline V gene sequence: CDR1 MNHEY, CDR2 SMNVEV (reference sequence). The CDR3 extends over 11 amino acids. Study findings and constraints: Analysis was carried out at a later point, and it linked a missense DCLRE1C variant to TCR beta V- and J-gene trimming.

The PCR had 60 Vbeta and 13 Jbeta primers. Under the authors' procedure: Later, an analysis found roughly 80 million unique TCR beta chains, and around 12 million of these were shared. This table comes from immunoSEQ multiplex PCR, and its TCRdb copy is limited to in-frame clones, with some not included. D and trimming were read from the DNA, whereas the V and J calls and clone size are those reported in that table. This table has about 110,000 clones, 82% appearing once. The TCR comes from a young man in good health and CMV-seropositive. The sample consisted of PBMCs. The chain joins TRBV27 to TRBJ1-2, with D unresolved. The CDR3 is CASRTPSGYTF. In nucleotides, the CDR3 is TGTGCCAGCAGAACTCCCTCTGGCTACACCTTC.